The 12 T cell receptor beta chains given below trace back to one sample, sequenced in a study of Ad26.COV2.S vaccination and SARS-CoV-2 variants. Profiled with immunoSEQ multiplex PCR; TCRdb holds only in-frame clones, not every one. This table has about 480,000 clones, approximately 88% appearing once. Treatment of the sample: around 19 received Ad26.COV2.S at low or high dose, single or two shots; roughly five received placebo; per-sample allocation not given. The samples date from day 63 after the first vaccine or placebo injection. The sequenced sample was peripheral blood, obtained in a trial of Ad26.COV2.S vaccine versus placebo. The receptor set was obtained from a person aged 18-60 years who received the Ad26.COV2.S COVID-19 vaccine or a placebo.

This chain connects TRBV9 to TRBJ1-3; unclear D gene. Per germline, CDR1 SGDLS and CDR2 YYNGEE. The CDR3 spans 17 residues. V lost 0 bases and J 0 bases, leaving 13 bases between the germline ends. The CDR3 DNA reads as TGTGCCAGCAGCGTAGCGGCGGGGTTGGGCTCTGGAAACACCATATATTTT. This sequence encodes CASSVAAGLGSGNTIYF.

The CDR3 DNA reads as TGTGCCAGCAGCCAAGATTGGGCAGGGAATTCACCCCTCCACTTT. Protein product: CASSQDWAGNSPLHF. The V call is TRBV3-1 (or the pseudogene TRBV3-2), the J call TRBJ1-6, with a tentative D call TRBD1 (5 bases). V dropped 0 bases and J dropped 7 bases, with 10 bases sitting between them. Germline CDR1 is LGHDT and CDR2 is YNNKEL (reference sequence). There are 15 residues in the CDR3.

The chain uses TRBV5-1 and TRBJ2-7; tentatively, D is TRBD2 (6 bases). Germline CDR1 and CDR2: SGHRS and YFSETQ. The CDR3 is made up of 14 amino acids. V gave up 5 bases and J gave up 2 bases, with 14 bases separating them. The CDR3 sequence: CASRSNSGTYEQYF. For the CDR3, the DNA is TGCGCCAGCAGGTCCAATAGCGGAACCTACGAGCAGTACTTC.

Remarks on this clone: Other DNA sequences in the sample encode the same CDR3. DNA for the CDR3: TGCGCCAGCAGCTTGGTCCAAGAGACCCAGTACTTC. It specifies CASSLVQETQYF. This chain connects TRBV5-1 to TRBJ2-5; no reliable D call. The V end lost 0 bases, the J end lost 1 base, and 1 base lay between the germline ends. The CDR3 is made up of 12 amino acids. Germline assignment: CDR1 SGHRS and CDR2 YFSETQ.

The V call is TRBV28, the J call TRBJ1-2; the D is unclear. V was cut by 4 bases and J by 2 bases, with 5 bases left in between. This CDR3 comprises 12 residues. Germline loops: CDR1 MDHEN, CDR2 SYDVKM. This CDR3 is CASSSMNYGYTF. The CDR3 DNA reads as TGTGCCAGCAGTTCCATGAACTATGGCTACACCTTC.

The chain is built from TRBV5-4 and TRBJ1-1; D uncertain. Trimming took 5 bases from V and 1 from J, leaving 12 bases between them. The CDR3 loop spans 14 amino acids. Germline CDR1 is SGHNT and CDR2 is YYREEE (reference sequence). CDR3 loop: CASRSTVQNTEAFF. The DNA for the CDR3 is TGTGCCAGCAGATCCACTGTCCAGAACACTGAAGCTTTCTTT.

This clone has only one observation. The V and J genes are TRBV5-6 and TRBJ1-5, with D unclear. The CDR3 has 15 residues. Germline CDR1 reads SGHDT; CDR2 reads YYEEEE. V gave up 2 bases and J gave up 7 bases, with 16 bases separating them. The CDR3 nucleotides are TGTGCCAGCAGCTTCTGGGATCGTGCGGGACAGCCCCAGCATTTT. Residues: CASSFWDRAGQPQHF.

This chain links TRBV9 with TRBJ1-5; D is uncertain. CDR1 is SGDLS and CDR2 is YYNGEE in the germline V gene. This CDR3 contains 23 residues. Trimming took 0 bases from V and 8 from J, leaving 39 bases between them. Here the CDR3 reads CASSVALGVLHVVCDMTVEPQHF. The CDR3 DNA reads as TGTGCCAGCAGCGTAGCTTTAGGAGTACTGCATGTTGTCTGCGACATGACGGTGGAGCCCCAGCATTTT.

This chain connects TRBV28 to TRBJ1-1; 10 bases match TRBD1. From germline, CDR1 is MDHEN and CDR2 SYDVKM. The CDR3 totals 14 residues. Trimming removed 6 bases from V and 6 bases from J; junction bases left unmatched: 7. CDR3 in DNA: TGTGCCAGCAGAGTCGGACAGGGGGGCTCTGAAGCTTTCTTT. It codes for CASRVGQGGSEAFF.

The chain uses TRBV13 and TRBJ1-4; tentatively, D is TRBD1 (6 bases). Per germline, CDR1 PRHDT and CDR2 FYEKMQ (reference sequence). The CDR3 extends over 18 amino acids. V lost 4 bases, J lost 0 bases, and 18 bases lay in between. The DNA for the CDR3 is TGTGCCAGCAGCTCCCGCGGGGGGCGAACCACAACTAATGAAAAACTGTTTTTT. Amino acid sequence: CASSSRGGRTTTNEKLFF. The entire variable domain, with the rest obtained from reference TRBV13 and TRBJ1-4, is as follows: AAGVIQSPRHLIKEKRETATLKCYPIPRHDTVYWYQQGPGQDPQFLISFYEKMQSDKGSIPDRFSAQQFSDYHSELNMSSLELGDSALYFCASSSRGGRTTTNEKLFFGSGTQLSVL.

This clone was seen a handful of times. This chain joins TRBV6-5 and TRBJ1-2, with 7 bases that match TRBD1. Germline V gives CDR1 MNHEY, CDR2 SVGAGI. CDR3 size: 14 residues. V dropped 5 bases and J dropped 7; count of bases not matched to a gene: 10. In nucleotides, the CDR3 is TGTGCCAGCAGTAAGACAGGGAGGATTGGTGGCTACACCTTC. It is translated as CASSKTGRIGGYTF.

The J gene is TRBJ1-2, the V gene TRBV4-2, with D uncertain. V was cut by 0 bases and J by 0 bases, with 8 bases left in between. CDR3 length: 15 amino acids. The germline CDR1 and CDR2 sequences are LGHNA and YNFKEQ. This chain's CDR3 is CASSQDWGSNYGYTF. The CDR3 nucleotides are TGTGCCAGCAGCCAAGATTGGGGATCTAACTATGGCTACACCTTC.